This TCR beta chain is from a study of OX40 agonist ivuxolimab in advanced cancers. Looking at the study overall: Those treated in dose escalation had hepatocellular carcinoma, melanoma, renal cell cancer or head and neck cancer. Points from the study as a whole: The CD4+ and CD8+ T cells in the blood had expanded clonally by week 6 at 0.1 to 3.0 mg/kg. CD8+ T cells were the subset that, on average, had more expanded clones than CD4+.

Profiled with immunoSEQ multiplex PCR; TCRdb holds only in-frame clones, not every one. This sample has 45,000 to 55,000 clones, with 70% to 90% found just once. Points on this clone: Its antigen is as yet unknown.

Losses at the gene ends were 6 bases for V and 5 bases for J; bases not matched to a gene: 9. CDR3 size: 14 residues. Germline lookup yields CDR1 KGHSH and CDR2 LQKENI. The V and J genes are TRBV18 and TRBJ2-7, with 8 positions matching TRBD2. The receptor was derived from an adult with an advanced solid tumor such as melanoma, head and neck, liver or kidney cancer. The starting material was CD4+ or CD8+ T cells sorted from blood, obtained in a trial of the OX40 agonist ivuxolimab. The CDR3 DNA sequence: TGTGCCAGCTCCCTGCGGGGGGCGCGGGACGAGCAGTACTTC. Encoded protein: CASSLRGARDEQYF.